These 23 T cell receptor beta chains share one sample of origin, sequenced in a study of shared clonotypes between healthy human individuals. The table came from immunoSEQ multiplex PCR; TCRdb's copy has only in-frame clones and leaves some out. The sample has 1,400,000 or so clones, approximately 98.5% seen once. Input material: naive CD4+ T cells sorted from blood. Described subset: CD45RA+ positively selected. The receptors shown here come from a man aged 25-45 years in good health.

V usage is TRBV5-1 and J usage is TRBJ1-1; D remains unclear. V lost 0 bases to trimming and J lost 4 bases, with 7 bases between them. There are 13 residues in the CDR3. Germline V gives CDR1 SGHRS, CDR2 YFSETQ. CDR3 loop: CASSLGAPTEAFF. DNA of the CDR3: TGCGCCAGCAGCTTGGGGGCGCCCACTGAAGCTTTCTTT.

The rearrangement links TRBV11-2 to TRBJ2-3; a weak D match, TRBD2 (6 bases). V lost 7 bases, J lost 4 bases, and 18 bases lay in between. There are 15 residues in the CDR3. CDR1 and CDR2 (germline): SGHAT, FQNNGV. The CDR3 region has the DNA TGTGCCAGCACCCCATTCCGGGAGAGGGCAGATACGCAGTATTTT. Its translation is CASTPFRERADTQYF.

The rearrangement links TRBV5-1 to TRBJ1-1; 7 bases are shared with TRBD1. J lost 0 bases, V lost 4 bases, and 9 bases had no gene match. The germline CDR1 and CDR2 sequences are SGHRS and YFSETQ. The CDR3 has 16 residues. The CDR3: CASSAVTGLMNTEAFF. The CDR3 DNA sequence: TGCGCCAGCAGCGCGGTGACAGGGCTGATGAACACTGAAGCTTTCTTT.

The chain is built from TRBV7-8 and TRBJ1-2; D possibly corresponds to TRBD1 (5 bases). The CDR3 spans 14 residues. Germline assignment: CDR1 SGHVS and CDR2 FQNEAQ. V lost 1 base and J 7 bases, leaving 13 bases between the germline ends. The CDR3 sequence: CASSLVGVAPGYTF. For the CDR3, the DNA is TGTGCCAGCAGCTTAGTAGGGGTTGCCCCTGGCTACACCTTC. Supplemented by reference TRBV7-8 and TRBJ1-2, the full variable domain reads GAGVSQSPRYKVAKRGQDVALRCDPISGHVSLFWYQQALGQGPEFLTYFQNEAQLDKSGLPSDRFFAERPEGSVSTLKIQRTQQEDSAVYLCASSLVGVAPGYTFGSGTRLTVV.

This clone was detected only once. The chain is built from TRBV5-1 and TRBJ2-3; 13 positions match TRBD2. Germline V lookup: CDR1 SGHRS, CDR2 YFSETQ. The CDR3 runs 16 residues. The J segment lost 2 bases and the V segment lost 5 bases, leaving 5 bases of the junction unmatched. Here the CDR3 reads CASRPGLAGTTDTQYF. CDR3 coding DNA: TGCGCCAGCAGGCCGGGACTAGCGGGAACCACAGATACGCAGTATTTT.

As for this clone: The identical CDR3 is also encoded by other nucleotide sequences in the sample. The V and J genes are TRBV9 and TRBJ2-3; D is perhaps TRBD2 (5 bases). Per the germline V gene, CDR1 is SGDLS and CDR2 is YYNGEE. This CDR3 is built from 14 residues. The V gene lost 0 bases and the J gene lost 3 bases, with 8 bases spanning the gap. CDR3 nucleotides: TGTGCCAGCAGCGTAGCTCCGGGAACAGATACGCAGTATTTT. Translation: CASSVAPGTDTQYF.

The chain has TRBV2 and TRBJ2-6; tentative D call: TRBD1 (6 bases). The CDR3 has 18 residues. CDR1 and CDR2 from the germline V gene are SNHLY and FYNNEI. The ends were cut back, 5 bases at V and 0 bases at J, with 17 bases in the middle. DNA of the CDR3: TGTGCCAGCAGTCCAACCGGACAGACCTACTCTGGGGCCAACGTCCTGACTTTC. This translates into CASSPTGQTYSGANVLTF.

The chain carries TRBV7-3 and TRBJ2-2; unclear D gene. Trimming cost V 8 bases and J 0 bases, with 7 bases left between them. This CDR3 has 13 residues. The V gene's germline CDR1 is SGHTA and CDR2 FQGTGA. The CDR3 protein is CASGRSNTGELFF. For the CDR3, the DNA is TGTGCCAGCGGACGGTCGAACACCGGGGAGCTGTTTTTT.

V is TRBV5-5 and J is TRBJ2-7; 7 nucleotides line up with TRBD1. This CDR3 spans 16 amino acids. The junction had 13 bases not matched to a gene; V was cut back by 5 bases and J by 2 bases. CDR1 is SGHKS, CDR2 YYEKEE, per germline (reference sequence). CDR3 loop: CASRRRDSGPAYEQYF. CDR3 DNA sequence: TGTGCCAGCAGGAGAAGGGACAGTGGGCCAGCCTACGAGCAGTACTTC. The variable domain in full, completed from reference TRBV5-5 and TRBJ2-7, reads DAGVTQSPTHLIKTRGQQVTLRCSPISGHKSVSWYQQVLGQGPQFIFQYYEKEERGRGNFPDRFSARQFPNYSSELNVNALLLGDSALYLCASRRRDSGPAYEQYFGPGTRLTVT.

DNA for the CDR3: TGTGCCAGCAGCTTGGGGGGAAACTACTACGAGCAGTACTTC. It yields the protein CASSLGGNYYEQYF. The chain recombines TRBV5-4 with TRBJ2-7; D gene ambiguous. Per the germline V gene, CDR1 is SGHNT and CDR2 is YYREEE (reference sequence). V lost 0 bases and J lost 3, with 10 bases in between. This CDR3 region has 14 residues.

The chain carries TRBV29-1 and TRBJ1-1, with no clear D. This CDR3 has 12 residues. Germline assignment: CDR1 SQVTM and CDR2 ANQGSEA. The germline V and J ends were trimmed by 5 bases and 5 bases, with 12 bases remaining between them. This CDR3 reads CSVMVRQTEAFF. The CDR3 DNA is TGCAGCGTTATGGTTCGGCAAACTGAAGCTTTCTTT.

The chain carries TRBV18 and TRBJ2-3; D not resolved. Germline assignment: CDR1 KGHSH and CDR2 LQKENI. The CDR3 extends over 14 amino acids. V shed 3 bases and J shed 2 bases, with 9 bases lying between them. The CDR3 protein is CASSPRPDTDTQYF. CDR3 in DNA: TGTGCCAGCTCACCTCGGCCAGACACAGATACGCAGTATTTT.

The chain uses TRBV4-2 and TRBJ2-1; 8 bases line up with TRBD1. This CDR3 is 17 amino acids long. Looked up from germline, CDR1 is LGHNA and CDR2 is YNFKEQ. Trimming took 0 bases from V and 0 from J; bases not matched to a gene: 4. As DNA, the CDR3 is TGTGCCAGCAGCCAAGATCCAGGGGGCAGCTCCTACAATGAGCAGTTCTTC. Amino acids: CASSQDPGGSSYNEQFF.

This chain joins TRBV11-2 and TRBJ1-3; D call uncertain. V was pared by 2 bases and J by 0 bases, with 5 bases between. The CDR3 spans 14 residues. In germline, CDR1 is SGHAT, CDR2 FQNNGV. CDR3 in amino acids: CASSLTGSGNTIYF. The DNA of the CDR3 is TGTGCCAGCAGCTTAACGGGCTCTGGAAACACCATATATTTT.

This clone was seen a single time. CDR3 residues: CASSLGTGNGNQPQHF. The CDR3 DNA follows: TGCGCCAGCAGCTTGGGGACAGGGAATGGCAATCAGCCCCAGCATTTT. This chain joins TRBV5-1 and TRBJ1-5; 8 bases agree with TRBD1. The CDR3 consists of 16 residues. The ends lost 0 bases at V and 2 bases at J; junction bases unmatched: 4. CDR1 and CDR2 (germline): SGHRS, YFSETQ.

This clone was recorded only once. V is TRBV14 and J is TRBJ2-1; 10 positions agree with TRBD1. The CDR3 runs to 15 residues. After removal of 5 bases from V and 5 bases from J, the junction contained 6 bases not matched to a gene. The germline V gene has CDR1 SGHDN and CDR2 FVKESK. In nucleotides, the CDR3 is TGTGCCAGCAGCATTCGGACAGGGGGTCACAATGAGCAGTTCTTC. This gives the protein CASSIRTGGHNEQFF.

Only one count was recorded for this clone. V is TRBV2 and J is TRBJ2-7, with no clear D. This CDR3 spans 12 amino acids. The ends were cut back, 6 bases at V and 5 bases at J, with 11 bases in the middle. From germline, CDR1 is SNHLY and CDR2 FYNNEI. CDR3 sequence reads: CASRRSQDEQYF. The CDR3 DNA is TGTGCCAGCAGACGTTCCCAGGACGAGCAGTACTTC.

V and J are TRBV10-3 and TRBJ2-5, with D maybe TRBD1 (5 bases). This CDR3 has 14 amino acids. From germline, CDR1 is ENHRY and CDR2 SYGVKD. Deletions cut 0 bases from V and 7 bases from J, with 12 bases between. Written as DNA, the CDR3 is TGTGCCATCAGTGAGTCAGGGCAGGGCGGGACCCAGTACTTC. It encodes CAISESGQGGTQYF.

The gene calls are TRBV14 and TRBJ1-2; D may be TRBD1 (5 bases). The CDR3 contains 17 residues. Trimming took off 4 bases at V and 3 bases at J, with 21 bases between the two ends. The germline CDR1 and CDR2 sequences are SGHDN and FVKESK. As DNA, the CDR3 is TGTGCCAGCAGCCCTTCACGGACAAGCGATGCCTACTATGGCTACACCTTC. Protein: CASSPSRTSDAYYGYTF.

This clone was counted a single time. The rearrangement uses TRBV5-1 and TRBJ1-1; 7 bases are a match to TRBD1. The J segment lost 3 bases and the V segment lost 4 bases, leaving 6 bases of the junction unmatched. CDR1 is SGHRS and CDR2 is YFSETQ in the germline V gene. The CDR3 length is 14 residues. The CDR3 here is CASSRDRVDTEAFF. CDR3 DNA: TGCGCCAGCAGCCGAGACAGGGTAGACACTGAAGCTTTCTTT.

The chain employs TRBV28 and TRBJ2-3; no clear D. V lost 6 bases to trimming and J lost 11 bases, with 21 bases between them. Germline CDR1 is MDHEN and CDR2 is SYDVKM. This CDR3 comprises 14 residues. The CDR3 sequence is CASSLTAFWGWQYF. CDR3 DNA sequence: TGTGCCAGCAGCTTAACCGCCTTCTGGGGTTGGCAGTATTTT. Looking up the rest from reference TRBV28 and TRBJ2-3 gives the full variable domain: DVKVTQSSRYLVKRTGEKVFLECVQDMDHENMFWYRQDPGLGLRLIYFSYDVKMKEKGDIPEGYSVSREKKERFSLILESASTNQTSMYLCASSLTAFWGWQYFGPGTRLTVL.

The chain couples TRBV5-6 to TRBJ2-2; possibly TRBD1 for D (6 bases). The germline gives CDR1 SGHDT, CDR2 YYEEEE. Trimming removed 3 bases at V and 12 bases at J, with 12 bases between. This CDR3 spans 12 amino acids. DNA of the CDR3: TGTGCCAGCAGCTCTGGGACACTTCAGCTGTTTTTT. Residues: CASSSGTLQLFF.

V gene TRBV6-5 combines with J gene TRBJ2-7, with TRBD1 matching over 7 bases. Per germline, CDR1 MNHEY and CDR2 SVGAGI. The CDR3 is made up of 14 amino acids. J was trimmed by 4 bases and V by 5 bases; bases with no gene match: 8. The CDR3 bases are TGTGCCAGCAGTCCCTATAGGGGGCTGTACGAGCAGTACTTC. It specifies CASSPYRGLYEQYF.